Below are 22 T cell receptor beta chains sequenced from a single sample in a study of shared clonotypes between healthy human individuals. Assay used: immunoSEQ multiplex PCR; TCRdb lists only in-frame clones, some missing. The repertoire holds roughly 1.4 million clones, with roughly 98.5% as singletons. The sequenced sample consisted of naive CD4+ T cells sorted from blood. Regarding subset: CD45RA+ positively selected. These receptors were obtained from a man aged 30 to 45 in good health.

The DNA for the CDR3 is TGCGCCAGCAGCCAAATACGGGCAGGCCTTTACAATGAGCAGTTCTTC. Translating gives CASSQIRAGLYNEQFF. This chain uses TRBV4-1 with TRBJ2-1; D call uncertain. Trimming removed 2 bases at V and 4 bases at J, with 15 bases between. CDR1 MGHRA and CDR2 YSYEKL come from the germline V gene. This CDR3 is 16 amino acids long.

V usage is TRBV28 and J usage is TRBJ2-1; no definite D call. Trimming stripped 5 bases from V and 10 bases from J, with 9 bases between. CDR1 and CDR2 (germline): MDHEN, SYDVKM. CDR3 length: 11 amino acids. The CDR3 sequence: CASSRLGEQFF. The CDR3 DNA is TGTGCCAGCAGTCGCCTCGGAGAGCAGTTCTTC.

The chain links TRBV18 to TRBJ1-3; 9 bases map to TRBD1. The CDR3 spans 18 residues. Germline V lookup: CDR1 KGHSH, CDR2 LQKENI. The V gene end was trimmed by 4 bases and the J gene end by 0 bases; junction bases not matched to a gene: 10. As DNA, the CDR3 is TGTGCCAGCTCACTGAGGACAGGGGCAAACCGCTCTGGAAACACCATATATTTT. Protein: CASSLRTGANRSGNTIYF.

This clone was detected only once. The V call is TRBV6-4, the J call TRBJ1-1; TRBD1 matches 10 bases. J was trimmed by 3 bases and V by 7 bases; bases with no gene match: 5. Germline V lookup: CDR1 MRHNA, CDR2 SNTAGT. The CDR3 covers 14 residues. CDR3 residues: CASKRDRGDTEAFF. Written as DNA, the CDR3 is TGTGCCAGCAAGAGGGACAGGGGTGACACTGAAGCTTTCTTT.

In this sample, this clone turned up once. The V and J genes are TRBV2 and TRBJ2-7; D remains unclear. This CDR3 has 13 residues. Germline loops: CDR1 SNHLY, CDR2 FYNNEI. The germline V and J ends were trimmed by 6 bases and 4 bases, with 13 bases remaining between them. For the CDR3, the DNA is TGTGCCAGCAGCCCCAATTATAAATACGAGCAGTACTTC. The encoded protein is CASSPNYKYEQYF.

The chain employs TRBV2 and TRBJ2-1; tentative D call: TRBD2 (7 bases). The V and J ends lost 7 bases and 1 base respectively, with 14 bases between them. CDR3 length: 15 amino acids. CDR1 SNHLY and CDR2 FYNNEI come from the germline V gene. CDR3 protein: CASTGGRASYNEQFF. The CDR3 nucleotides are TGTGCCAGCACGGGGGGCAGGGCGTCCTACAATGAGCAGTTCTTC.

This rearrangement joins TRBV9 to TRBJ2-2, with 7 nucleotides matching TRBD1. The CDR3 totals 16 residues. V was pared by 4 bases and J by 2 bases, with 8 bases of the junction left unmatched. From germline, CDR1 is SGDLS and CDR2 YYNGEE. CDR3 coding DNA: TGTGCCAGCAGCACTACTACAGGGGCCAACACCGGGGAGCTGTTTTTT. This encodes CASSTTTGANTGELFF.

The gene calls are TRBV28 and TRBJ2-1; 10 bases align to TRBD1. Germline CDR1 MDHEN, CDR2 SYDVKM. This CDR3 has 16 amino acids. V shed 7 bases, J shed 4 bases, and the junction held 10 bases outside the gene matches. CDR3: CASTSVGTGDYNEQFF. DNA of the CDR3: TGTGCCAGCACCTCGGTGGGGACAGGGGATTACAATGAGCAGTTCTTC.

The gene calls are TRBV18 and TRBJ2-2; D remains unclear. The CDR3 has 14 residues. The germline V and J ends were trimmed by 3 bases and 4 bases, with 9 bases remaining between them. The germline V gene encodes CDR1 KGHSH and CDR2 LQKENI. The CDR3 DNA sequence: TGTGCCAGCTCACCTACACGCACCACCGGGGAGCTGTTTTTT. Translation: CASSPTRTTGELFF.

The chain is built from TRBV2 and TRBJ1-1, with 8 bases fitting TRBD1. V shed 5 bases and J 4 bases; nucleotides not matched to a gene: 3. The CDR3 contains 13 residues. The germline CDR1 and CDR2 sequences are SNHLY and FYNNEI. CDR3 region: CASSITGGTEAFF. CDR3 DNA: TGTGCCAGCAGTATAACAGGGGGCACTGAAGCTTTCTTT. The whole variable domain, filled in from reference TRBV2 and TRBJ1-1, reads EPEVTQTPSHQVTQMGQEVILRCVPISNHLYFYWYRQILGQKVEFLVSFYNNEISEKSEIFDDQFSVERPDGSNFTLKIRSTKLEDSAMYFCASSITGGTEAFFGQGTRLTVV.

The sample holds one count of this clone. This chain links TRBV11-2 with TRBJ2-1; 13 bases match TRBD2. This CDR3 has 17 residues. Germline V gene sequence: CDR1 SGHAT, CDR2 FQNNGV. The trim removed 1 base at V and 6 bases at J, leaving 6 bases unmatched. The CDR3 sequence: CASSLVLTSGRTNEQFF. CDR3 DNA: TGTGCCAGCAGCTTAGTCCTGACTAGCGGGAGGACCAATGAGCAGTTCTTC. The full variable domain, rest sourced from reference TRBV11-2 and TRBJ2-1, is EAGVAQSPRYKIIEKRQSVAFWCNPISGHATLYWYQQILGQGPKLLIQFQNNGVVDDSQLPKDRFSAERLKGVDSTLKIQPAKLEDSAVYLCASSLVLTSGRTNEQFFGPGTRLTVL.

CDR3 bases: TGTGCCACAAAAATGGGGGGTGCAACTAATGAAAAACTGTTTTTT. Protein product: CATKMGGATNEKLFF. The V call is TRBV28, the J call TRBJ1-4, with D tentatively TRBD1 (5 bases). This CDR3 has 15 amino acids. V gave up 10 bases and J gave up 0 bases, with 15 bases separating them. Per germline, CDR1 MDHEN and CDR2 SYDVKM.

This clone was found once. The chain has TRBV28 and TRBJ1-5; D ambiguous. This CDR3 is 15 amino acids long. V gave up 5 bases and J gave up 2 bases, with 13 bases separating them. CDR1 and CDR2 (germline): MDHEN, SYDVKM. CDR3 DNA sequence: TGTGCCAGCAGTGGACGGGGATACGGCAATCAGCCCCAGCATTTT. It is translated as CASSGRGYGNQPQHF.

The chain links TRBV6-5 to TRBJ2-2; 7 bases map to TRBD1. V shed 6 bases and J 0 bases; nucleotides not matched to a gene: 4. This CDR3 spans 15 amino acids. Germline V CDR1 and CDR2: MNHEY, SVGAGI. Here the CDR3 DNA reads TGTGCCAGCAGGCACAGGGGCCCGAACACCGGGGAGCTGTTTTTT. The encoded protein is CASRHRGPNTGELFF.

The gene calls are TRBV25-1 and TRBJ2-5; 9 nucleotides agree with TRBD2. The CDR3 consists of 17 residues. The germline CDR1 and CDR2 sequences are MGHDK and SYGVNS. V shed 1 base, J shed 2 bases, and the junction held 8 bases outside the gene matches. CDR3 residues: CASSEWRGLAAQETQYF. CDR3 sequence (DNA): TGTGCCAGCAGTGAATGGCGGGGACTAGCAGCTCAAGAGACCCAGTACTTC. Full variable domain (rest looked up from reference TRBV25-1 and TRBJ2-5): EADIYQTPRYLVIGTGKKITLECSQTMGHDKMYWYQQDPGMELHLIHYSYGVNSTEKGDLSSESTVSRIRTEHFPLTLESARPSHTSQYLCASSEWRGLAAQETQYFGPGTRLLVL.

In this sample, this clone turned up once. V and J are TRBV6-1 and TRBJ2-7; D might be TRBD1 (5 bases). Trimming left V 4 bases short and J 3 bases short, with 16 bases between. Germline-derived CDR1 and CDR2 are MNHNS and SASEGT. This CDR3 has 15 residues. In DNA, the CDR3 is TGTGCCAGCAGTGCGGACACCGGGCGGTTCTACGAGCAGTACTTC. Translating it yields CASSADTGRFYEQYF.

V gene TRBV18 combines with J gene TRBJ2-7; D possibly corresponds to TRBD2 (8 bases). Germline V lookup: CDR1 KGHSH, CDR2 LQKENI. The CDR3 covers 19 residues. The V gene lost 6 bases and the J gene lost 4 bases, with 31 bases spanning the gap. The CDR3, as DNA: TGTGCCAGCTCGTTGCCGGGACAGCAAGGACTAGCCGGAATATACGAGCAGTACTTC. Translating it yields CASSLPGQQGLAGIYEQYF.

The genes are TRBV13 and TRBJ2-5; D may be TRBD1 (5 bases). V dropped 3 bases and J dropped 13 bases, with 18 bases sitting between them. This CDR3 spans 13 amino acids. Per germline, CDR1 PRHDT and CDR2 FYEKMQ (reference sequence). In DNA, the CDR3 is TGTGCCAGCAGCTTCATAAGCCAGGGTCTTTGGTACTTC. This sequence encodes CASSFISQGLWYF.

This clone was detected once. The chain uses TRBV7-2 and TRBJ2-1; D remains unclear. This CDR3 has 15 amino acids. Per germline, CDR1 SGHTA and CDR2 FQGNSA. V lost 5 bases and J lost 0, with 11 bases in between. The CDR3 protein is CASSLTRASYNEQFF. CDR3 nucleotides: TGTGCCAGCAGCCTGACAAGGGCCTCCTACAATGAGCAGTTCTTC.

The J gene is TRBJ1-2, the V gene TRBV6-1; D is perhaps TRBD1 (6 bases). The length of the CDR3 is 14 residues. The V end lost 6 bases, the J end lost 4 bases, and 15 bases lay between the germline ends. In germline, CDR1 is MNHNS, CDR2 SASEGT. CDR3 DNA sequence: TGTGCCAGCAGCGCGGGGGGCGAAGGCTATGGCTACACCTTC. This sequence encodes CASSAGGEGYGYTF.

This chain uses TRBV27 with TRBJ2-1, with TRBD1 identical over 7 bases. The ends lost 5 bases at V and 4 bases at J; junction bases unmatched: 11. Germline CDR1 MNHEY, CDR2 SMNVEV (reference sequence). The length of the CDR3 is 16 residues. CDR3 sequence reads: CASSPWTGSGYNEQFF. The DNA of the CDR3 is TGTGCCAGCAGTCCGTGGACAGGTTCTGGGTACAATGAGCAGTTCTTC.

This sequence joins TRBV7-3 and TRBJ1-2; D is undetermined. This CDR3 is built from 15 residues. The germline gives CDR1 SGHTA, CDR2 FQGTGA. With 2 bases removed from V and 1 base from J, the gap between germline ends came to 11 bases. CDR3 in amino acids: CASSLGPTDNYGYTF. CDR3 bases: TGTGCCAGCAGCTTAGGGCCGACTGATAACTATGGCTACACCTTC.